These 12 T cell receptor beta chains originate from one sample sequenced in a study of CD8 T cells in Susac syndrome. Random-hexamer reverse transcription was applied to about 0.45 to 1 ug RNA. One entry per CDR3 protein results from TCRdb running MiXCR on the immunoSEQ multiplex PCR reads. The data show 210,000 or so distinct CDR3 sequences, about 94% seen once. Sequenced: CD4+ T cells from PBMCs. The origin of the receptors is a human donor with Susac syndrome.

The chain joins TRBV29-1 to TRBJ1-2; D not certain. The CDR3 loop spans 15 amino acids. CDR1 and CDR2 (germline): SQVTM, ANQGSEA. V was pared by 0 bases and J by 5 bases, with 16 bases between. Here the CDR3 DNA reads TGCAGCGTTGAAGATAGAGGCGGTTCAGGATATGGCTACACCTTC. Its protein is CSVEDRGGSGYGYTF.

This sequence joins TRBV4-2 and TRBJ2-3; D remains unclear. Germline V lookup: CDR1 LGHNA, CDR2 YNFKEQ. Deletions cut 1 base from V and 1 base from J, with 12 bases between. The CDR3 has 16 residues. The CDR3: CASSQVNPTGTDTQYF. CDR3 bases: TGTGCCAGCAGCCAAGTAAACCCCACCGGCACAGATACGCAGTATTTT.

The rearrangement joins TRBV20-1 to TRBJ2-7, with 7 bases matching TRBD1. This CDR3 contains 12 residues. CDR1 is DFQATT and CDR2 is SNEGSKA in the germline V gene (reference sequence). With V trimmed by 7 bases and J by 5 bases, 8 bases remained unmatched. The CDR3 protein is CSGLRDRDEQYF. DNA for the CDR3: TGCAGTGGCCTCCGGGACAGAGACGAGCAGTACTTC.

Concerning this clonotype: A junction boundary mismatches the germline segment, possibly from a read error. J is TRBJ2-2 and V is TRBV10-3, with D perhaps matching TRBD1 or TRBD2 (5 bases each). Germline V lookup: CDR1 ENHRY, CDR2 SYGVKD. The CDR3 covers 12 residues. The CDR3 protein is CANSEGPGELFF. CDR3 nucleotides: TGTGCCAACAGTGAGGGACCCGGGGAGCTGTTTTTT.

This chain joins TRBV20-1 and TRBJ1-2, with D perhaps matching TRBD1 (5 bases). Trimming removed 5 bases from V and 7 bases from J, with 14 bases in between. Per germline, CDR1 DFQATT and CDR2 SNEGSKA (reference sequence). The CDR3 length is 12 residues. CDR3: CSAPPGAGGYTF. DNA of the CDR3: TGCAGTGCTCCTCCCGGGGCGGGTGGCTACACCTTC.

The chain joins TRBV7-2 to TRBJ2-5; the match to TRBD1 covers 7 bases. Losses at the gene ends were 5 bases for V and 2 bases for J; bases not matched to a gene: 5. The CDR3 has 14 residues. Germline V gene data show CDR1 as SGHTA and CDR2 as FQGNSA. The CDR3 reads CASSQSRGQETQYF. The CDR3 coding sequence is TGTGCCAGCAGCCAATCCAGGGGGCAAGAGACCCAGTACTTC.

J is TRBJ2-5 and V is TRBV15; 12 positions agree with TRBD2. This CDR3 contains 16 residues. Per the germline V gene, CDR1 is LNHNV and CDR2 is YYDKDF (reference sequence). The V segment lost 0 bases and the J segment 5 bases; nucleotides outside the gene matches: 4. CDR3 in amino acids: CATSRDLAGGKETQYF. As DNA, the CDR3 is TGTGCCACCAGCAGAGATCTAGCGGGGGGGAAGGAGACCCAGTACTTC.

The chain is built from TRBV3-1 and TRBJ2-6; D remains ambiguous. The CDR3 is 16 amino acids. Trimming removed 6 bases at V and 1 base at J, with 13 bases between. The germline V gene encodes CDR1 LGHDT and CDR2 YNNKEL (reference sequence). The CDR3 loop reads CASSLPEHSGANVLTF. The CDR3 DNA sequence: TGTGCCAGCAGTCTCCCCGAACATTCTGGGGCCAACGTCCTGACTTTC.

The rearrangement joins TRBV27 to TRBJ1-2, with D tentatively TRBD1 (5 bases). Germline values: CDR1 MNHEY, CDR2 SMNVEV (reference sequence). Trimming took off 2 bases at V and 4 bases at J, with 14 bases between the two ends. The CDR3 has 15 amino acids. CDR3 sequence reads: CASSLNSPGSYGYTF. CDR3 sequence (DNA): TGTGCCAGCAGTTTAAACTCCCCAGGGAGCTATGGCTACACCTTC.

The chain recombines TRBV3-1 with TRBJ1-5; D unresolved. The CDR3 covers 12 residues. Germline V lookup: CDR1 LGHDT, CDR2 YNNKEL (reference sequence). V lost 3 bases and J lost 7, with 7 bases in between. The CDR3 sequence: CASSQGSQPQHF. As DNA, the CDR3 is TGTGCCAGCAGCCAGGGAAGCCAGCCCCAGCATTTT.

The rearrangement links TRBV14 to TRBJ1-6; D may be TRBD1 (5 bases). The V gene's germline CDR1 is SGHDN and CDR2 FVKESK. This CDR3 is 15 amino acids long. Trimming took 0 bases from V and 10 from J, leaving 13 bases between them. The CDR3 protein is CASSQEGPGNSPLHF. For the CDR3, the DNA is TGTGCCAGCAGCCAAGAGGGGCCGGGAAACTCACCCCTCCACTTT.

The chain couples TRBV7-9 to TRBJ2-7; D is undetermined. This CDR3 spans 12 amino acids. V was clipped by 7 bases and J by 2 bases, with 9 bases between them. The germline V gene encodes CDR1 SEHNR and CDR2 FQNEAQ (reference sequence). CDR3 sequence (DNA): TGTGCCAGCACCCCGGCTGCCTACGAGCAGTACTTC. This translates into CASTPAAYEQYF.